This is a list of T cell receptor beta chains from one sample in a study of identical twins. TCRdb independently ran MiXCR on the 5' RACE reads; one entry per CDR3 protein. The profile covers 500,000 or so distinct CDR3 sequences, with about 13% appearing a single time and about 0.94% taken by the ten largest. In addition, the sample was reused for a study of yellow fever vaccine responses in identical twins.

Specimen: CD4+ T cells sorted from blood. These receptors were obtained from a woman aged 18-29 years in good health. CDR3s include the opening cysteine and the closing phenylalanine or tryptophan. The order of the fields is V gene, D gene, J gene, clone size, CDR3 protein, CDR3 DNA. D genes are given only for firm matches. Size values are once, few and many counts, or a class for expanded clones, and some rows have none.

>TRBV12-3/TRBV12-4|.|TRBJ2-1|many
CASSPSGARGSYNEQFF
TGTGCCAGCAGTCCCTCAGGGGCCCGGGGCTCCTACAATGAGCAGTTCTTC
>TRBV13|TRBD2|TRBJ2-5|few
CASSFALGGSGETQYF
TGTGCCAGCAGCTTTGCTTTGGGAGGGAGCGGAGAGACCCAGTACTTC
>TRBV12-3/TRBV12-4|.|TRBJ1-6|many
CASNQGLLNSPLHF
TGTGCCAGCAACCAGGGACTTCTAAATTCACCCCTCCACTTT
>TRBV28|TRBD1|TRBJ1-6|medium-sized
CASSFRQGNSPLHF
TGTGCCAGCAGTTTTCGACAGGGTAATTCACCCCTCCACTTT
>TRBV6-2/TRBV6-3|.|TRBJ1-5|few
CASSPGFDQPQHF
TGTGCCAGCAGCCCAGGATTCGATCAGCCCCAGCATTTT
>TRBV7-2|.|TRBJ2-7|many
CASRSIGHEQYF
TGTGCCAGCAGATCAATAGGGCACGAGCAGTACTTC
>TRBV3-1|.|TRBJ2-3|.
CASSHPTVGTQVKF
TGTGCCAGCAGCCACCCCACGGTGGGGACCCAAGTTAAGTTT
>TRBV7-9|.|TRBJ1-4|.
CASSLARHNNEKLFF
TGTGCCAGCAGCTTAGCTAGGCACAATAATGAAAAACTGTTTTTT
>TRBV28|TRBD1|TRBJ2-7|few
CASSSTGIVYEQYF
TGTGCCAGCAGTTCGACAGGGATAGTGTACGAGCAGTACTTC
>TRBV12-3/TRBV12-4|TRBD1|TRBJ1-2|many
CATSTGDYGYTF
TGTGCAACCAGTACAGGGGACTATGGCTACACCTTC
>TRBV12-3/TRBV12-4|.|TRBJ2-2|few
CASKPGANTGELFF
TGTGCCAGCAAACCGGGGGCGAACACCGGGGAGCTGTTTTTT
>TRBV5-1|.|TRBJ2-6|.
CASSLSWVANVLTF
TGCGCCAGCAGCTTGAGTTGGGTGGCCAACGTCCTGACTTTC
>TRBV11-2|.|TRBJ2-1|.
CASSPGAGANNEQFF
TGTGCCAGCAGCCCTGGGGCGGGGGCCAACAATGAGCAGTTCTTC
>TRBV11-2|.|TRBJ1-2|.
CASSRGPLVPSYGYTF
TGTGCCAGCAGCCGGGGACCCCTGGTCCCGAGCTATGGCTACACCTTC
>TRBV4-1|TRBD1|TRBJ1-1|few
CASSQEKGARGTEAFF
TGCGCCAGCAGCCAAGAAAAGGGGGCGCGGGGCACTGAAGCTTTCTTT
>TRBV6-1|TRBD2|TRBJ2-3|many
CASMLAGGPDTQYF
TGTGCCAGCATGCTAGCGGGGGGCCCGGATACGCAGTATTTT
>TRBV20-1|.|TRBJ2-5|few
CSARGGGAVLTIQETQYF
TGCAGTGCTAGAGGGGGCGGGGCGGTTCTTACGATCCAAGAGACCCAGTACTTC
>TRBV12-3/TRBV12-4|TRBD2|TRBJ2-2|many
CASSPTSGRRTGELFF
TGTGCCAGCAGTCCTACTAGCGGGAGGAGGACCGGGGAGCTGTTTTTT
>TRBV29-1|.|TRBJ2-2|.
CSVALQLNTGELFF
TGCAGCGTTGCTTTGCAGCTGAACACCGGGGAGCTGTTTTTT
>TRBV9|TRBD2|TRBJ2-2|few
CASSLAGTSGVGELFF
TGTGCCAGCAGCCTCGCGGGGACTAGCGGAGTCGGGGAGCTGTTTTTT
>TRBV12-3/TRBV12-4|.|TRBJ2-7|few
CASSFLGADEQYF
TGTGCCAGCAGTTTCTTAGGGGCGGACGAGCAGTACTTC
>TRBV20-1|.|TRBJ1-1|few
CSAGPSGREVRAFF
TGCAGTGCTGGACCCTCGGGAAGGGAGGTCCGAGCTTTCTTT
>TRBV24-1|TRBD1|TRBJ2-3|many
CATSARGQVTDTQYF
TGTGCCACCAGTGCCCGGGGACAGGTCACAGATACGCAGTATTTT
>TRBV7-3|.|TRBJ2-3|.
CASSLSGRSASTDTQYF
TGTGCCAGCAGCTTATCGGGGCGTTCTGCTAGCACAGATACGCAGTATTTT
>TRBV5-1|TRBD2|TRBJ2-3|many
CASSNGGGPPNTQYF
TGCGCCAGCAGCAACGGCGGGGGACCGCCCAATACGCAGTATTTT